The count of the clone carrying this T cell receptor (beta chain) is one. These data come from a study of Ad26.COV2.S vaccination and SARS-CoV-2 variants. Study context: The vaccine Ad26.COV2.S was put into the muscle once, or twice with 56 days between.

Measured with immunoSEQ multiplex PCR; TCRdb has only the in-frame clones, and not every one. Among roughly 680,000 clones listed, roughly 90% were seen once. Sample treatment: some 19 received Ad26.COV2.S at low or high dose, single or two shots; about five received placebo; per-sample allocation not given. Collection of the samples took place on day 63 after the first injection of vaccine or placebo. With 4 bases clipped from V and 5 bases from J, the junction kept 9 bases outside the gene matches. This CDR3 has 14 amino acids. The V gene's germline CDR1 is SGHRS and CDR2 YFSETQ. The rearrangement links TRBV5-1 to TRBJ2-7, with 7 positions matching TRBD1. The clonotype was recovered from a person aged 18 to 65 who received the Ad26.COV2.S COVID-19 vaccine or a placebo. Source: peripheral blood, taken in a trial of Ad26.COV2.S vaccine versus placebo. The DNA for the CDR3 is TGCGCCAGCAGCCCAAGACAGGGTAGAAACGAGCAGTACTTC. As protein: CASSPRQGRNEQYF.